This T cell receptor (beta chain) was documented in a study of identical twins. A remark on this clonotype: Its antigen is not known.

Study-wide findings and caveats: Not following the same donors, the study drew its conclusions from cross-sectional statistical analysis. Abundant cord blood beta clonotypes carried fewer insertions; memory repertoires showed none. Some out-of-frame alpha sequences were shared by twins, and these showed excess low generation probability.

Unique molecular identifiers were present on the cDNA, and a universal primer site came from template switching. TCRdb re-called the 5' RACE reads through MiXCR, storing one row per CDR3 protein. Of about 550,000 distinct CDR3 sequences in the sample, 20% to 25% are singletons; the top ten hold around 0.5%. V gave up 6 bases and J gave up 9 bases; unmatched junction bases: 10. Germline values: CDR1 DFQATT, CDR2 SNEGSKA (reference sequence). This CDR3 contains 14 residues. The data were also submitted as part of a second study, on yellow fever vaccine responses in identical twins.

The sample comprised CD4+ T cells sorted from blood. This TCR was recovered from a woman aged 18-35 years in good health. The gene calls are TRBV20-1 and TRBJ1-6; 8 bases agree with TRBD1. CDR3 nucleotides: TGCAGTGCCGACAGGACAGGGTCGGGTTCACCCCTCCACTTT. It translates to CSADRTGSGSPLHF.